These T cell receptor beta chains were read from a single sample in a study of blood T cell repertoires in COVID-19. Assay: immunoSEQ multiplex PCR; the TCRdb copy retains only in-frame clones and omits some. Of about 170,000 clones listed, 84% are singletons. Input material: peripheral blood. The receptor source for this set is a man in his forties who had recovered from COVID-19. Both conserved end residues are part of each CDR3. D genes are given only for firm matches. A row's size may be missing; if present it is once, few, many or a size class.

J gene: TRBJ2-7
CDR3 length: 13
clone size: NA
V gene: TRBV7-9
D gene: NA
CDR3 DNA: TGTGCCAGCAGCTCACCAGTATCCTACGAGCAGTACTTC
CDR3 protein: CASSSPVSYEQYF

J gene: TRBJ1-5
CDR3 length: 14
clone size: NA
V gene: TRBV6-5
D gene: TRBD1
CDR3 DNA: TGTGCCAGCAGGACCACAGGGGGCAATCAGCCCCAGCATTTT
CDR3 protein: CASRTTGGNQPQHF

J gene: TRBJ1-1
CDR3 length: 16
clone size: many
V gene: TRBV11-3
D gene: TRBD1
CDR3 DNA: TGTGCCAGCAGCCAGTTCCGACAGGGTCCGAACACTGAAGCTTTCTTT
CDR3 protein: CASSQFRQGPNTEAFF

J gene: TRBJ2-2
CDR3 length: 14
clone size: once
V gene: TRBV7-8
D gene: NA
CDR3 DNA: TGTGCCAGCAACCCGGACAGCGACACCGGGGAGCTGTTTTTT
CDR3 protein: CASNPDSDTGELFF

J gene: TRBJ2-5
CDR3 length: 14
clone size: NA
V gene: TRBV3-1/TRBV3-2
D gene: NA
CDR3 DNA: TGTGCCAGCTATGGAGGGGGGGCCGGGGAGACCCAGTACTTC
CDR3 protein: CASYGGGAGETQYF

J gene: TRBJ2-1
CDR3 length: 16
clone size: NA
V gene: TRBV25-1
D gene: TRBD2
CDR3 DNA: TGTGCCAGTACGGGACTAGCGGGAGCCCGCCGGTATGAGCAGTTCTTC
CDR3 protein: CASTGLAGARRYEQFF

J gene: TRBJ1-3
CDR3 length: 18
clone size: few
V gene: TRBV9
D gene: NA
CDR3 DNA: TGTGCCAGCAGCGTAGCTAGGTCGACAGATCCCTCTGGAAACACCATATATTTT
CDR3 protein: CASSVARSTDPSGNTIYF

J gene: TRBJ2-5
CDR3 length: 13
clone size: NA
V gene: TRBV9
D gene: TRBD1
CDR3 DNA: TGTGCCAGCAGGAAGGGGGCGGAAGAGACCCAGTACTTC
CDR3 protein: CASRKGAEETQYF

J gene: TRBJ2-2
CDR3 length: 11
clone size: NA
V gene: TRBV28
D gene: NA
CDR3 DNA: TGTGCCAGCAGTTCCGCCGGGGAGCTGTTTTTT
CDR3 protein: CASSSAGELFF

J gene: TRBJ1-4
CDR3 length: 17
clone size: NA
V gene: TRBV6-2/TRBV6-3
D gene: TRBD1
CDR3 DNA: TGTGCCAGCAGTTACTCAGCCTGGGACAGGAGAGATGAAAAACTGTTTTTT
CDR3 protein: CASSYSAWDRRDEKLFF

J gene: TRBJ2-7
CDR3 length: 17
clone size: NA
V gene: TRBV27
D gene: TRBD1
CDR3 DNA: TGTGCCAGCAGTTTTATACCACGGGACAGGGGGCTATACGAGCAGTACTTC
CDR3 protein: CASSFIPRDRGLYEQYF

J gene: TRBJ1-5
CDR3 length: 16
clone size: once
V gene: TRBV30
D gene: NA
CDR3 DNA: TGTGCCTGGAGCGGGGGAAGGGCCGGGCACAATCAGCCCCAGCATTTT
CDR3 protein: CAWSGGRAGHNQPQHF

J gene: TRBJ2-7
CDR3 length: 15
clone size: NA
V gene: TRBV18
D gene: NA
CDR3 DNA: TGTGCCAGCTCACCACCGATATCATTACTGGACGAGCAGTACTTC
CDR3 protein: CASSPPISLLDEQYF